This entry describes one T cell receptor beta chain. These data belong to a study of T cell changes during pregnancy in multiple sclerosis. Looked up from germline, CDR1 is SGHAT and CDR2 is FQNNGV. The CDR3 is 13 residues long. V was pared by 5 bases and J by 2 bases, with 9 bases between. TCRdb's table, derived via immunoSEQ multiplex PCR, lists solely in-frame clones and lacks some. The sample consists of 50,000 to 75,000 clones, roughly 89% of them appearing once. The specimen was peripheral blood, collected after pregnancy. The TCR sequence derives from a female donor in good health, enrolled as a control in a pregnancy study. The chain employs TRBV11-2 and TRBJ2-5; no reliable D call. For the CDR3, the DNA is TGTGCCAGCAGCCCCCCAGAACAAGAGACCCAGTACTTC. As protein: CASSPPEQETQYF.